This TCR beta chain came from a study of T cell responses to AZD1222 COVID-19 vaccine (dated by TCRdb to the early 2020s). Regarding the research as a whole: A total of just over 230 trial participants underwent TCR sequencing, of whom about 200 had received two doses of AZD1222 and roughly 26 had received two doses of the MenACWY control vaccine. Trial participants were enrolled by age into subgroups of 18-55, 56-69 and 70-plus years, and approximately 150, 30 and 60 TCR-sequenced participants, respectively, were included in these subgroups.

The time point label on this specimen signifies: about 28 days (+/-7) after the second vaccine dose. AZD1222 recipients with second doses at about 4 weeks or about 12 weeks were pooled, because spike-specific TCR depth and breadth did not differ between schedules. Vaccinee samples were obtained from the UK trials COV001 and COV002, which included a single-blind randomized controlled phase 2/3 trial of AZD1222 (ChAdOx1 nCoV-19) in healthy adults. For TCRbeta chain sequencing, PBMC samples from trial participants were taken at day 0 and at day 28 after the second dose. The CDR3 regions of human TCRbeta chains were analyzed by immunosequencing. The original pipeline was this. TCRs in the repertoires were matched against a reference library of SARS-CoV-2-specific TCRs that had been generated with the MIRA antigen-specificity platform. Breadth was defined as the fraction of unique TCRs that were SARS-CoV-2-associated. Depth was defined as the fraction of total T cells that were SARS-CoV-2-associated. Each spike-specific TCR was assigned to its reactive spike region and to a CD4 or CD8 class using the MIRA data. Log10-transformed breadth and depth values were compared by one-way ANOVA with Sidak's multiple comparisons tests. The table was pulled from immuneACCESS by TCRdb, which kept in-frame rearrangements only. Such tables lose some clones; where checked, under half of the loss comes from unresolved V genes, and the rest has no known cause. D and trimming were read from the DNA, whereas the V and J calls and clone size are those reported in that table. The sample contains tens of thousands of clones, roughly nine tenths of them found a single time. Jointly, the top ten make up about 5.2% of the sample.

CDR1 and CDR2, looked up from the germline V gene (reference sequence), are MNHEY and SMNVEV. Reading from cysteine to phenylalanine, the CDR3 counts 15 amino acids. The sequence is cut down to CDR3 DNA, 45 bases in frame from base 1. V gives up 4 bases and J gives up 6 bases, and the segment between their germline ends measures 18 bases. Comments on this clone: It has no known antigen specificity. No quality values exist for individual bases; no much larger clone is one base distant.

Findings and caveats that apply to the study as a whole: Reportedly, close to half of the unique spike-specific TCRs recognized epitopes lying outside the regions that are mutated in the B.1.351 and B.1.1.7 variants. After two AZD1222 doses, spike-specific TCR breadth and depth were significantly higher than at day 0 and than in MenACWY recipients. The 56-69-year group was small, and its depth increase did not reach significance, likely because of low power. The whole spike protein was spanned by vaccine-associated CD4 TCRs, and dominant responses were seen in regions 160-218 and 743-854. Conclusions about previously exposed vaccinees are limited, since just a handful of AZD1222 recipients were seropositive for SARS-CoV-2 at baseline. Participants were mostly white British, with more females than males. The authors suggested clonal diversity may have been underestimated. Because no day 14 peak-response samples were available, the repertoires could be characterized only after the peak T cell response.

The receptor comes from an adult who received the AZD1222 COVID-19 vaccine. The sample in question was peripheral blood, obtained 28 days after the second AZD1222 dose. The V and J segments used are TRBV27 and TRBJ1-1, with no confidently assigned D gene. Read as DNA, the sequence is TGTGCCAGCAGTTCCAGTTCTAGGTGGGCGTCTGAAGCTTTCTTT. Its protein reads: CASSSSSRWASEAFF.